This T cell receptor beta chain was observed in a study of T cell responses to AZD1222 COVID-19 vaccine. Second-dose intervals near 4 or 12 weeks were combined. Turning to this clone: The antigen is not known.

The germline V and J ends were trimmed by 1 base and 4 bases, with 10 bases remaining between them. The CDR3 contains 13 residues. The V gene's germline CDR1 is GTSNPN and CDR2 SVGIG (reference sequence). The data were produced by immunoSEQ multiplex PCR, yet TCRdb's version contains in-frame clones alone and is incomplete. The data show 150,000 to 200,000 clones, with about 92% seen just once and about 6% held by the top ten. Study-level findings and limits: Clonal diversity was possibly underestimated, and the donors were mostly white British, with more females. Among those given AZD1222, only six were seropositive at baseline. Spike-specific TCR breadth rose after two AZD1222 doses, and depth rose as well.

V usage is TRBV30 and J usage is TRBJ1-2; D is possibly TRBD1 (6 bases). The sample was peripheral blood, taken 28 days after the second AZD1222 dose. This TCR was recovered from an adult who received the AZD1222 COVID-19 vaccine. For the CDR3, the DNA is TGTGCCTGGAGTGGAATGGACAGCTATGGCTACACCTTC. Its protein product is CAWSGMDSYGYTF.